This T cell receptor beta chain was recorded in a study of cytomegalovirus exposure and HLA in healthy donors. Unrecorded immune exposures were likely, despite nominal health at sampling. With 60 Vbeta and 13 Jbeta primers, the PCR was carried out. Profiled with immunoSEQ multiplex PCR; TCRdb holds only in-frame clones, not every one. The table includes fewer than 150,000 clones, 80% detected once. With 4 bases removed from V and 5 bases from J, the gap between germline ends came to 14 bases. CDR3 length: 14 residues. The V gene's germline CDR1 is LNHDA and CDR2 SQIVND (reference sequence). Points on this clone: Its antigen is as yet unknown.

Points from the study as a whole: Three chains tied to CMV proved CMV antigen-specific in vitro. Donors belonging to an Asian-associated ancestry cluster reportedly showed fewer N-insertions in productive TCRs than the approximately 640-donor mean, according to what a later analysis found.

The sequence came from a young man in good health and CMV-seronegative. The sample taken for sequencing was PBMCs. V and J are TRBV19 and TRBJ1-2; tentatively, D is TRBD1 (6 bases). The CDR3 coding sequence is TGTGCCAGTAGTACTGACAGGACCCTGTATGGCTACACCTTC. Protein product: CASSTDRTLYGYTF.